The present entry profiles one TCR beta chain with its context. These data belong to a study of blood T cell repertoires in COVID-19. The wider study: Donors in the United States, Italy and Spain gave samples during acute or convalescent COVID-19.

Sequencing used immunoSEQ multiplex PCR; TCRdb keeps in-frame clones, though not all of them. The sample records 45,000 to 65,000 clones, approximately 83% being singletons. The sequence was obtained from a man aged 25-40 years with COVID-19, enrolled during active disease. Sequencing input: peripheral blood.

In nucleotides, the CDR3 is TGTGCCAGTAGTATCCGGACAGGGTCAGATACGCAGTATTTT. As protein: CASSIRTGSDTQYF. The chain uses TRBV19 and TRBJ2-3; 8 bases match TRBD1. The junction had 3 bases not matched to a gene; V was cut back by 3 bases and J by 4 bases. The germline CDR1 and CDR2 sequences are LNHDA and SQIVND (reference sequence). This CDR3 has 14 residues.